This T cell receptor (beta chain) appears in the sequencing data of a study of CD8 T cells in ankylosing spondylitis. Study findings and constraints: In ankylosing spondylitis blood, a motif of roughly 8 highly homologous TCR beta variants appeared characteristic. Disease-linked clones reportedly concentrated significantly in matched ankylosing spondylitis synovial fluid.

With 0 bases removed from V and 6 bases from J, the gap between germline ends came to 13 bases. The CDR3 length is 14 residues. The V gene's germline CDR1 is SGHRS and CDR2 YFSETQ. This clonotype has ten or more counts. What it binds is not known. Quantitative molecular-barcoded 5'-RACE generated the TCR beta libraries. Using its own MiXCR run on the 5' RACE reads, TCRdb lists one record per CDR3 protein. Of hundreds of thousands of distinct CDR3 sequences listed, approximately 26% are singletons. This TCR derives from a male donor with ankylosing spondylitis. Material: blood, either unsorted or a sorted T cell fraction (not recorded which). V gene TRBV5-1 combines with J gene TRBJ2-7; D perhaps matches TRBD1 (5 bases). The CDR3 here is CASSLDGRVSEQYF. CDR3 nucleotides: TGCGCCAGCAGCTTGGATGGCAGGGTTAGCGAGCAGTACTTC.